This is a list of T cell receptor beta chains from one sample in a study of T cells of healthy individuals. Via MiXCR, TCRdb re-called the 5' RACE reads, giving one row per CDR3 protein. In the table there are about 96,000 distinct CDR3 sequences, under 20% of which are singletons. These receptors all come from a human donor in good health. The CDR3 runs from the conserved cysteine through the conserved F or W. A D gene is named only where the DNA matches it firmly. Some rows have no size entry. The others give once, few or many, or a class for an expanded clone.

cdr3_nt | cdr3_aa | v_call | d_call | j_call | clone_size
TGTGCCAGCAGTTTAGGACCGTATCAGCCCCAGCATTTT | CASSLGPYQPQHF | TRBV27 | - | TRBJ1-5 | many
TGCAGCGATGGGACAGTTGGAGAGACCCAGTACTTC | CSDGTVGETQYF | TRBV29-1 | TRBD1 | TRBJ2-5 | -
TGTGCCACCAGCAGAGATAGGGGACAGGGAGCATTCTATGGCTACACCTTC | CATSRDRGQGAFYGYTF | TRBV15 | TRBD1 | TRBJ1-2 | -
TGTGCCACCACGCAGGAGGGGGGTCAGCCCCAGCATTTT | CATTQEGGQPQHF | TRBV15 | - | TRBJ1-5 | -
TGTGCCAGCAGTTACGATTTTACAGTTCAAGAGACCCAGTACTTC | CASSYDFTVQETQYF | TRBV6-5 | - | TRBJ2-5 | few
TGCAGTGCCAACAGGGGCTCCTATAATTCACCCCTCCACTTT | CSANRGSYNSPLHF | TRBV20-1 | TRBD1 | TRBJ1-6 | few
TGTGCCAGCAGACACCTAGATTATCAGCCCCAGCATTTT | CASRHLDYQPQHF | TRBV6-2/TRBV6-3 | - | TRBJ1-5 | -
TGTGCCAGCAGTGGGGCAGAGAATCAGCCCCAGCATTTT | CASSGAENQPQHF | TRBV6-2/TRBV6-3 | - | TRBJ1-5 | many
TGTGCCACCAGTGATCATAGCGGTTCCTACGAGCAGTACTTC | CATSDHSGSYEQYF | TRBV24-1 | - | TRBJ2-7 | -
TGTGCCAGCAGCTCGGGACAGGGAACGTACGAGCAGTACTTC | CASSSGQGTYEQYF | TRBV7-6 | TRBD1 | TRBJ2-7 | many
TGTGCCAGTAGGACGACAGGGCCTTATGGCTACACCTTC | CASRTTGPYGYTF | TRBV19 | TRBD1 | TRBJ1-2 | -
TGTGCCAGCAGTGAAGAGGCTGGACAGCCCCAGCATTTT | CASSEEAGQPQHF | TRBV2 | - | TRBJ1-5 | many
TGCGCCAGCAGTGAGTCGGGGTCGAATCAGCCCCAGCATTTT | CASSESGSNQPQHF | TRBV10-2 | - | TRBJ1-5 | few
TGTGCCAGCAGCTACCCCTTGGGGGGGCATAACACTGAAGCTTTCTTT | CASSYPLGGHNTEAFF | TRBV11-2 | - | TRBJ1-1 | few
TGTGCCAGCAGTCAGACGGGACAGGTGACCTACGAGCAGTACTTC | CASSQTGQVTYEQYF | TRBV28 | TRBD1 | TRBJ2-7 | -
TGTGCCAGCAGTTCCCTGACCGACTTATATCAGCCCCAGCATTTT | CASSSLTDLYQPQHF | TRBV28 | - | TRBJ1-5 | many
TGTGCCAGCAGCCGTACAGGGACTGAAGCTTTCTTT | CASSRTGTEAFF | TRBV6-5 | - | TRBJ1-1 | -
TGTGCCAGCAGCGAAGCGGGGGAGCAGTACTTC | CASSEAGEQYF | TRBV21-1 | - | TRBJ2-7 | many
TGCGCCAGCAGCCAATGGGGGAAAAACATTCAGTACTTC | CASSQWGKNIQYF | TRBV5-1 | - | TRBJ2-4 | many
TGTGCCAGCTTTGGGGCAGATACGCAGTATTTT | CASFGADTQYF | TRBV7-9 | - | TRBJ2-3 | -
TGCGCCAGCAGCTCCGGCCTCACTAGCGGAGACGAGCAGTACTTC | CASSSGLTSGDEQYF | TRBV5-1 | TRBD2 | TRBJ2-7 | -
TGCGCCAGCAGCTTGGCACGGACGCCATGGAACACTGAAGCTTTCTTT | CASSLARTPWNTEAFF | TRBV5-1 | - | TRBJ1-1 | -
TGTGCCAGCAGCCAAGATTGGGGGGGCGTAGTTCAGCCCCAGCATTTT | CASSQDWGGVVQPQHF | TRBV3-1 | - | TRBJ1-5 | -
TGTGCCAGCAGTAAGACAGGGGCTGGAAACACCATATATTTT | CASSKTGAGNTIYF | TRBV28 | TRBD1 | TRBJ1-3 | many
TGCAGCGCCGCCCGGACGGTAAGCTCCTACGAGCAGTACTTC | CSAARTVSSYEQYF | TRBV29-1 | - | TRBJ2-7 | -
TGCAGTGCTAGAGATCCGCGGGGGAGCTCCTACAATGAGCAGTTCTTC | CSARDPRGSSYNEQFF | TRBV20-1 | TRBD2 | TRBJ2-1 | -
TGTGCCAGCAGCCAGTATACAGGGTTCTACGAGCAGTACTTC | CASSQYTGFYEQYF | TRBV3-1 | - | TRBJ2-7 | -
TGTGCCAGCAGTTCCCAGTGGGCTAATGAAAAACTGTTTTTT | CASSSQWANEKLFF | TRBV28 | - | TRBJ1-4 | few
TGTGCCAGCAGCTCCCCTGGGGAACCCGAGGGCCCGACAGATACGCAGTATTTT | CASSSPGEPEGPTDTQYF | TRBV5-6 | - | TRBJ2-3 | -
TGTGCCAGCAACCCCCTCCGTCGATCCTACGAGCAGTACTTC | CASNPLRRSYEQYF | TRBV28 | - | TRBJ2-7 | many
TGTGCCAGCTCGAGAACTGGGGACAGGGGAAACACCATATATTTT | CASSRTGDRGNTIYF | TRBV13 | TRBD1 | TRBJ1-3 | many
TGTGCCAGCAGTTTAGTGCCAGGGTCGGGTCAGCCCCAGCATTTT | CASSLVPGSGQPQHF | TRBV28 | - | TRBJ1-5 | -
TGTGCCAGCAGCAACGGACAGGCGGCCCTCACCGGGGAGCTGTTTTTT | CASSNGQAALTGELFF | TRBV14 | TRBD1 | TRBJ2-2 | -
TGTGCCAGCAGTGAAATAAGGACACCTAATGAAAAACTGTTTTTT | CASSEIRTPNEKLFF | TRBV2 | - | TRBJ1-4 | few
TGTGCCAGCAGCCAAGGACCTTGGGCCAGCCCCAATCAGCCCCAGCATTTT | CASSQGPWASPNQPQHF | TRBV3-1 | - | TRBJ1-5 | many
TGTGCCAGCAGTTACTCCGCAGGGGATCGAGCTTTCTTT | CASSYSAGDRAFF | TRBV6-5 | - | TRBJ1-1 | many